One and the same sample provided the 10 T cell receptor beta chains below, sequenced in a study of cytomegalovirus exposure and HLA in healthy donors. Assay: immunoSEQ multiplex PCR; the TCRdb copy retains only in-frame clones and omits some. The data hold about 250,000 clones, with more than 85% observed a single time. Sample: PBMCs. These receptors were taken from a man younger than 35 in good health and CMV-seropositive.

The rearrangement links TRBV5-1 to TRBJ2-5; 9 nucleotides line up with TRBD1. The CDR3 has 15 amino acids. In germline, CDR1 is SGHRS, CDR2 YFSETQ. The trim removed 2 bases at V and 5 bases at J, leaving 7 bases unmatched. CDR3 residues: CASSLPGQGKETQYF. The CDR3 DNA reads as TGCGCCAGCAGCTTACCGGGACAGGGAAAGGAGACCCAGTACTTC.

CDR3 nucleotides: TGCGCCAGCAGCCAAGAGCCTAGGCTCACAGATACGCAGTATTTT. Translating gives CASSQEPRLTDTQYF. This rearrangement joins TRBV4-3 to TRBJ2-3; D not certain. The CDR3 consists of 15 residues. Trimming removed 0 bases at V and 2 bases at J, with 9 bases between. The germline CDR1 and CDR2 sequences are LGHNA and YSLEER.

This chain connects TRBV7-9 to TRBJ1-1; D may be TRBD1 (5 bases). V was cut by 5 bases and J by 0 bases, with 13 bases left in between. Germline-derived CDR1 and CDR2 are SEHNR and FQNEAQ (reference sequence). This CDR3 region has 15 residues. CDR3 region: CASSPRGGVNTEAFF. The DNA of the CDR3 is TGTGCCAGCAGCCCGCGCGGGGGGGTGAACACTGAAGCTTTCTTT.

J is TRBJ2-2 and V is TRBV15; TRBD1 matches at 7 bases. The V gene's germline CDR1 is LNHNV and CDR2 YYDKDF (reference sequence). J lost 6 bases, V lost 2 bases, and 0 bases had no gene match. The CDR3 is made up of 13 amino acids. CDR3 in DNA: TGTGCCACCAGCAGACAGGGGGCCGGGGAGCTGTTTTTT. As protein: CATSRQGAGELFF. Based on the CDR3 plus reference TRBV15 and TRBJ2-2, the full variable domain is DAMVIQNPRYQVTQFGKPVTLSCSQTLNHNVMYWYQQKSSQAPKLLFHYYDKDFNNEADTPDNFQSRRPNTSFCFLDIRSPGLGDTAMYLCATSRQGAGELFFGEGSRLTVL.

V is TRBV5-1 and J is TRBJ2-5, with TRBD1 matching over 9 bases. Germline V CDR1 and CDR2: SGHRS, YFSETQ. Trimming took 2 bases from V and 4 from J; bases not matched to a gene: 3. This CDR3 has 14 amino acids. CDR3 coding DNA: TGCGCCAGCAGCTTATTGGGACAGGGAGAGACCCAGTACTTC. Its translation is CASSLLGQGETQYF.

This chain joins TRBV5-1 and TRBJ2-2; D is perhaps TRBD2 (5 bases). Trimming removed 1 base at V and 5 bases at J, with 12 bases between. Germline CDR1 reads SGHRS; CDR2 reads YFSETQ. CDR3 length: 15 amino acids. The CDR3 loop reads CASSLLEVLTGELFF. The CDR3 region has the DNA TGCGCCAGCAGCTTGTTGGAGGTCCTTACCGGGGAGCTGTTTTTT.

V and J are TRBV27 and TRBJ1-2, with TRBD1 matching 9 bases. Germline V gene data show CDR1 as MNHEY and CDR2 as SMNVEV (reference sequence). The CDR3 runs 16 residues. V shed 4 bases, J shed 3 bases, and the junction held 9 bases outside the gene matches. The CDR3, as DNA: TGTGCCAGCAGTTCCGGGACAGGGTATGGGGACTATGGCTACACCTTC. This codes for CASSSGTGYGDYGYTF.

This sequence joins TRBV14 and TRBJ2-1, with 9 bases lining up with TRBD2. The germline gives CDR1 SGHDN, CDR2 FVKESK. The CDR3 spans 15 residues. Trimming cost V 3 bases and J 1 base; bases outside gene matches: 1. The CDR3 region has the DNA TGTGCCAGCAGCCAGGGACTAGCATCCTACAATGAGCAGTTCTTC. Translating it yields CASSQGLASYNEQFF. The full variable domain, in which reference TRBV14 and TRBJ2-1 provide the parts outside the CDR3, is EAGVTQFPSHSVIEKGQTVTLRCDPISGHDNLYWYRRVMGKEIKFLLHFVKESKQDESGMPNNRFLAERTGGTYSTLKVQPAELEDSGVYFCASSQGLASYNEQFFGPGTRLTVL.

This rearrangement joins TRBV9 to TRBJ2-7, with D hard to call. Germline lookup yields CDR1 SGDLS and CDR2 YYNGEE. Trimming removed 0 bases at V and 6 bases at J, with 10 bases between. The length of the CDR3 is 13 residues. Written as DNA, the CDR3 is TGTGCCAGCAGCGTAGACCCCAAAGGCGAGCAGTACTTC. It translates to CASSVDPKGEQYF.

The rearrangement links TRBV9 to TRBJ2-2, with D perhaps matching TRBD2 (7 bases). Germline CDR1 SGDLS, CDR2 YYNGEE. The CDR3 has 16 residues. V dropped 0 bases and J dropped 1 base, with 10 bases sitting between them. The DNA for the CDR3 is TGTGCCAGCAGCGTAGAGGGGGGGCGGAACACCGGGGAGCTGTTTTTT. As protein: CASSVEGGRNTGELFF.